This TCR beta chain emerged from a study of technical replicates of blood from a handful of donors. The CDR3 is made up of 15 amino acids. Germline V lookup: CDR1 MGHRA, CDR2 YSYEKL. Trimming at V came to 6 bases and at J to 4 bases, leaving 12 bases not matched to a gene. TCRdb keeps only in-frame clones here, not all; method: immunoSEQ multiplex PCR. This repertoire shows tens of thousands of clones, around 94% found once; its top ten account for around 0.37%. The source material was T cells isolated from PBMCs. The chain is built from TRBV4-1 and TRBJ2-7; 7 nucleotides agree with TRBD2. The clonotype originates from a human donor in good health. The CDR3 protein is CASSPGAGTIYEQYF. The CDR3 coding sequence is TGCGCCAGCAGTCCTGGAGCGGGGACGATTTACGAGCAGTACTTC.